This TCR beta chain comes out of a study of CD8 T cells in ankylosing spondylitis. Study conclusions and caveats: As for the disease-linked clones, they showed a CD8+ phenotype and occurred at relatively low frequencies in peripheral blood. One TCR beta motif, made up of several highly homologous variants, appeared characteristic of ankylosing spondylitis blood. Clones linked to disease were reported to show significant enrichment in matched ankylosing spondylitis synovial fluid.

Germline trimming cut 5 bases from V and 4 bases from J; bases unmatched to any gene: 11. Looked up from germline, CDR1 is PRHDT and CDR2 is FYEKMQ (reference sequence). The CDR3 spans 16 residues. Quantitative barcoded 5'-RACE was used to prepare TCR beta libraries. Each CDR3 protein gets one entry after TCRdb re-called the 5' RACE reads with MiXCR. Among approximately 220,000 distinct CDR3 sequences listed, 15% to 20% were seen once. This clonotype came up a few times. The antigen remains unidentified. The gene calls are TRBV13 and TRBJ2-5; 9 nucleotides align to TRBD2. Sequenced material: blood, either unsorted or a sorted T cell fraction (not recorded which). This TCR was sampled from a male donor with ankylosing spondylitis. The CDR3 region is CASSASAGGPGETQYF. CDR3 nucleotides: TGTGCCAGCAGCGCCTCAGCGGGGGGCCCTGGAGAGACCCAGTACTTC.